This TCR beta chain was documented in a study of T cells in Graves' hyperthyroidism and ophthalmopathy. RNA transcripts were the template for amplifying TCR beta CDR3 regions. The HTBI primer set served for first-round RT-PCR of the TCR CDR3. TCRdb analysed the multiplex PCR reads with MiXCR anew, one entry per CDR3 protein. The sample shows about 690,000 distinct CDR3 sequences, about 18% of them seen only once. Absent ophthalmopathy progression within 18 months defined stable Graves' hyperthyroidism. Patients were aged 18 to 65, had disease duration under 2 months, and had newly diagnosed hyperthyroidism. The CDR3 is 16 residues long. Per germline, CDR1 PRHDT and CDR2 FYEKMQ (reference sequence). V gave up 5 bases and J gave up 3 bases, with 17 bases separating them. This clonotype appeared a few times.

This rearrangement joins TRBV13 to TRBJ2-1; D is tentatively TRBD1 or TRBD2 (5 bases each). The sample was blood. The receptor was isolated from a man aged 50-59 years with Graves' hyperthyroidism. The CDR3 DNA follows: TGTGCCAGCAGCCAAACGCCGGGGACCCTCTACAATGAGCAGTTCTTC. Translating gives CASSQTPGTLYNEQFF.